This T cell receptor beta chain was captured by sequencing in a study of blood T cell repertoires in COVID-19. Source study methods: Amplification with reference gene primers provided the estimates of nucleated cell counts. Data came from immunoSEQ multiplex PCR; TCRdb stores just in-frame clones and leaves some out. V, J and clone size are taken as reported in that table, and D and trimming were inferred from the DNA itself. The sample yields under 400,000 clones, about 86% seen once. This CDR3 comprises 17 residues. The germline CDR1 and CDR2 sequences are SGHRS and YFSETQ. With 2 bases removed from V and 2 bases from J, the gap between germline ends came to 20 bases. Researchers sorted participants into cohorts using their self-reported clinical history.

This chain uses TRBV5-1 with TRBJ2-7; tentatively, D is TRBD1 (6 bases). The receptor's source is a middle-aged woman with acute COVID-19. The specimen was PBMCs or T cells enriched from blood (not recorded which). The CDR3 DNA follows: TGCGCCAGCAGCTTAGACCGCCCCGGGACACTAACCTACGAGCAGTACTTC. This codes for CASSLDRPGTLTYEQYF.